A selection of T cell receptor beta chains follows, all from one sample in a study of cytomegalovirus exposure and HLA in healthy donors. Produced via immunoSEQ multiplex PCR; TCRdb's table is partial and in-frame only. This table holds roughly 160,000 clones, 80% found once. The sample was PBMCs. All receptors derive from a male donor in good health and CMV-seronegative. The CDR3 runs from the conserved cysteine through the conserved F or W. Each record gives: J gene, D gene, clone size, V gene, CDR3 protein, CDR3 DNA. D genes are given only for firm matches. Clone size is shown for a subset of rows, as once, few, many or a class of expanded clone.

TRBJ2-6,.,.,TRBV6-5,CASSYSRRAGANVLTF,TGTGCCAGCAGTTACTCACGCAGGGCTGGGGCCAACGTCCTGACTTTC
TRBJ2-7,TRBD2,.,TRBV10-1,CASSEAGGRAREQYF,TGCGCCAGCAGTGAGGCGGGGGGTCGGGCTCGTGAGCAGTACTTC
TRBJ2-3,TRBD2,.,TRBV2,CATLGLADWYF,TGTGCCACCCTTGGACTAGCTGATTGGTATTTT
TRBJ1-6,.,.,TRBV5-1,CASSPGTSYNSPLHF,TGCGCCAGCAGCCCTGGGACATCCTATAATTCACCCCTCCACTTT
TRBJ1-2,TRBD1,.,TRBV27,CASRTGGSGYGYTF,TGTGCCAGCCGGACAGGGGGATCAGGGTATGGCTACACCTTC
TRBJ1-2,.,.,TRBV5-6,CASSLNRVSYGYTF,TGTGCCAGCAGCCTCAACAGGGTATCTTATGGCTACACCTTC
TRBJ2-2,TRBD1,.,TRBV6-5,CASSPGQGSGELFF,TGTGCCAGCAGCCCGGGACAGGGGTCCGGGGAGCTGTTTTTT
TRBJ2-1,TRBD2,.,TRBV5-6,CASTSPGTNNEQFF,TGTGCCAGCACCTCCCCCGGGACTAACAATGAGCAGTTCTTC
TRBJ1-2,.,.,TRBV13,CASSTDVRNLYGYTF,TGTGCCAGCAGTACGGATGTGCGGAACCTCTATGGCTACACCTTC
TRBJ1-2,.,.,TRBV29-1,CSVSRDLYGYTF,TGCAGCGTTTCGAGGGATCTATATGGCTACACCTTC
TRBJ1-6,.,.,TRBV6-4,CASSVDRDSPLHF,TGTGCCAGCAGTGTCGACAGAGATTCACCCCTCCACTTT
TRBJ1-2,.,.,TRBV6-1,CASSSKDRNRYGYTF,TGTGCCAGCAGTTCCAAAGACAGGAATCGTTATGGCTACACCTTC
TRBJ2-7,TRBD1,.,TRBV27,CASSAYRTGVPSEQYF,TGTGCCAGCAGTGCCTATAGGACAGGGGTTCCATCCGAGCAGTACTTC
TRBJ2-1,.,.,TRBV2,CASSYIQGFEQFF,TGTGCCAGCAGTTACATACAGGGATTTGAGCAGTTCTTC
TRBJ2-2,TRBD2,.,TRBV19,CASSIVLSGLAGTGELFF,TGTGCCAGTAGTATAGTCCTCAGCGGACTAGCTGGCACCGGGGAGCTGTTTTTT
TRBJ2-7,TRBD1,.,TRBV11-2,CASSPSTGFEQYF,TGTGCCAGCAGCCCCTCGACAGGGTTCGAGCAGTACTTC
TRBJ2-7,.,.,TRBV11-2,CASSLTGRYEQYF,TGTGCCAGCAGCTTAACAGGGCGGTACGAGCAGTACTTC
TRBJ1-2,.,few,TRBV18,CASSPFAGENQLYGYTF,TGTGCCAGCTCCCCGTTCGCGGGGGAGAATCAACTATATGGCTACACCTTC
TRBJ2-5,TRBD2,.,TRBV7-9,CASSSGGTGEETQYF,TGTGCCAGCAGCTCCGGGGGGACCGGGGAGGAGACCCAGTACTTC
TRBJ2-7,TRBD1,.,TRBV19,CATSSQGQPFYEQYF,TGTGCCACCTCCTCCCAGGGACAGCCTTTCTACGAGCAGTACTTC
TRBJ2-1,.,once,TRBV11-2,CASSPTSYNEQFF,TGTGCCAGCAGCCCGACTAGTTACAATGAGCAGTTCTTC